This TCR beta chain was found in a study of identical twins. Regarding the study as a whole: It was cross-sectional statistical analysis, not following the same donors, that the conclusions relied on. Out-of-frame alpha sequences shared by twins showed excess low generation probability.

CDR3 length: 12 amino acids. Trimming pared 6 bases from V and 3 bases from J, leaving 7 bases between. Germline assignment: CDR1 KGHDR and CDR2 SFDVKD. TCRdb reprocessed the 5' RACE reads via MiXCR and lists one record per CDR3 protein. The sample lists some 460,000 distinct CDR3 sequences, more than 13% occurring once. About this clonotype itself: Its antigen is not identified.

These data are also associated with another study on yellow fever vaccine responses in identical twins.

This TCR was sampled from a woman between 18 and 30 years old in good health. The chain employs TRBV24-1 and TRBJ1-1; D call uncertain. Sequenced input: CD4+ T cells sorted from blood. Here the CDR3 reads CATSKGDTEAFF. The CDR3 coding sequence is TGTGCCACCAGTAAAGGAGACACTGAAGCTTTCTTT.